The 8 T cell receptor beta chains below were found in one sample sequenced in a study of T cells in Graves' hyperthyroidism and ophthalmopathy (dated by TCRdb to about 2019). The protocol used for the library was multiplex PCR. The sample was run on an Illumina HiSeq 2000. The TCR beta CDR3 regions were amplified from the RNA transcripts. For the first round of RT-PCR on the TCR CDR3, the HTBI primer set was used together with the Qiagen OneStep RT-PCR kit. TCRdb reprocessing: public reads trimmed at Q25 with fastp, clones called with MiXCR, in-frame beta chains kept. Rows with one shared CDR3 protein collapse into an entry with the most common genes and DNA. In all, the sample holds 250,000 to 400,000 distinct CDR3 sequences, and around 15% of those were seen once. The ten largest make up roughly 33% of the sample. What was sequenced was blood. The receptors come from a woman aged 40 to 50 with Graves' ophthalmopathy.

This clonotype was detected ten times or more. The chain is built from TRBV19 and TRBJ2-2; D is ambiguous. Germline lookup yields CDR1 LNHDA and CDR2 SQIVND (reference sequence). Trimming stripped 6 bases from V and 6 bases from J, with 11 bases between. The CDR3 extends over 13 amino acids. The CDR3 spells CASRTGPAGELFF. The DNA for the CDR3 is TGTGCCAGTAGGACCGGTCCCGCCGGGGAGCTGTTTTTT.

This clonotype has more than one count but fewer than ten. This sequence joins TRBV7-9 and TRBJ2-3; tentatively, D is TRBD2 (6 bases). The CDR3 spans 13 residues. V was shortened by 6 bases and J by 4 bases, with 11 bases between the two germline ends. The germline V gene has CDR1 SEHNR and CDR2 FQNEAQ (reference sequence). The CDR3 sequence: CASSRAGSDTQYF. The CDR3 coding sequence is TGTGCCAGCAGTAGGGCGGGATCAGATACGCAGTATTTT. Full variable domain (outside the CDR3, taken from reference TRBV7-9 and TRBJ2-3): DTGVSQNPRHKITKRGQNVTFRCDPISEHNRLYWYRQTLGQGPEFLTYFQNEAQLEKSRLLSDRFSAERPKGSFSTLEIQRTEQGDSAMYLCASSRAGSDTQYFGPGTRLTVL.

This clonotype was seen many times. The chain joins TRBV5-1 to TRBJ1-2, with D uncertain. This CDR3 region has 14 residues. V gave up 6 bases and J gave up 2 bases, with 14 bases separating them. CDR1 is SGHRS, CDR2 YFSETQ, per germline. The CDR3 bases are TGCGCCAGCACCCTTGGAGGCATCAACTATGGCTACACCTTC. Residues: CASTLGGINYGYTF.

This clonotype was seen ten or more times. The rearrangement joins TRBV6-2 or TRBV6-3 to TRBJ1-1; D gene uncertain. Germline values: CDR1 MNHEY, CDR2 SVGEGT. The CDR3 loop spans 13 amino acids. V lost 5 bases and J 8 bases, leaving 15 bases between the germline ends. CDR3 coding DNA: TGTGCCAGCAGTCGCGATGGAACCAAAGAAGCTTTCTTT. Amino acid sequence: CASSRDGTKEAFF.

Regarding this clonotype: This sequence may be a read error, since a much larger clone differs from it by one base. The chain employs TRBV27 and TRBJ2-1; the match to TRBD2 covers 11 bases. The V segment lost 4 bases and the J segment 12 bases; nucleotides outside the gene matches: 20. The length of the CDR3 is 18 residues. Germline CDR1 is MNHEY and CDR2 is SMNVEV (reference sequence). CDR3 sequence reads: CASSSNYELAGVFGGQFF. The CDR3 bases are TGTGCCAGCAGTTCCAACTACGAACTAGCGGGAGTTTTTGGTGGGCAGTTCTTC.

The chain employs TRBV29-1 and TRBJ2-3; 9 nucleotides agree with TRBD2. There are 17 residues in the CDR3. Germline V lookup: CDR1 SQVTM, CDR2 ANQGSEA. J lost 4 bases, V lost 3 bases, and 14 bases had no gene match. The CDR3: CSVENPAAGGPPDTQYF. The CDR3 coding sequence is TGCAGCGTTGAGAACCCAGCTGCGGGGGGGCCTCCAGATACGCAGTATTTT.

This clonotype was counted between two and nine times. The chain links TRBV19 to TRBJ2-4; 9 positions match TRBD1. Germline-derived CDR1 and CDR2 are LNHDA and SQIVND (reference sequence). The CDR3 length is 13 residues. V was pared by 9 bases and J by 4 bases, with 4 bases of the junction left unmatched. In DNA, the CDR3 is TGTGCCAGCTCACAGGGGGCAAAAAACATTCAGTACTTC. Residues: CASSQGAKNIQYF.

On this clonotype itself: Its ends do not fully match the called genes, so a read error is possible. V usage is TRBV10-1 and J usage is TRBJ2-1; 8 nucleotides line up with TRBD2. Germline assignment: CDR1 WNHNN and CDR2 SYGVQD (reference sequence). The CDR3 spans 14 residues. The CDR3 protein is CASSETGGQNEQSF. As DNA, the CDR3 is TGCGCCAGCAGTGAGACGGGGGGGCAAAATGAGCAGTCCTTC.